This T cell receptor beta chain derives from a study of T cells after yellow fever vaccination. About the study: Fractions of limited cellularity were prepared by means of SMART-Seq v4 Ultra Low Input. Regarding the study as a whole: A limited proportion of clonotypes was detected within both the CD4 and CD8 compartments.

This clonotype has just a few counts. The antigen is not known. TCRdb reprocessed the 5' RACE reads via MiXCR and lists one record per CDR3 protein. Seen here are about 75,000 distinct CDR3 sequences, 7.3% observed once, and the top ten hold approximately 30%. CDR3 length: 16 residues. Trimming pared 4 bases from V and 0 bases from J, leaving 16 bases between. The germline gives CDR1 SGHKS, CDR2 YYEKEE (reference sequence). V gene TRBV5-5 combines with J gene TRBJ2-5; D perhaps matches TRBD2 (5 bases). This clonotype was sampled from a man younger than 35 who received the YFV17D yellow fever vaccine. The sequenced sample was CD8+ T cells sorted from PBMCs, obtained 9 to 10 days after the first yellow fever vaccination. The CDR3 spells CASSLLKRRYQETQYF. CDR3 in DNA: TGTGCCAGCAGCCTTCTAAAGCGGAGGTACCAAGAGACCCAGTACTTC.